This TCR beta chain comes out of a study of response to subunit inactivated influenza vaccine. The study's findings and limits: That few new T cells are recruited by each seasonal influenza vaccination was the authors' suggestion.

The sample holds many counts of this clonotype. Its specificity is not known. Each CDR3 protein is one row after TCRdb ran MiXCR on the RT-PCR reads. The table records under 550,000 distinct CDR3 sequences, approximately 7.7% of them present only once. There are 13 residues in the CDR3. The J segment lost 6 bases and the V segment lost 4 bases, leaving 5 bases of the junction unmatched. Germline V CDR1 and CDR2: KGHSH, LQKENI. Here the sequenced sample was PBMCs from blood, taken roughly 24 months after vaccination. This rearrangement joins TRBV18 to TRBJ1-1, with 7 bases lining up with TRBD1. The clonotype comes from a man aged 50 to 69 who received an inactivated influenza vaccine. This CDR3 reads CASSLTGASEAFF. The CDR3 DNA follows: TGTGCCAGCTCACTAACAGGGGCGTCTGAAGCTTTCTTT.